Following are 30 T cell receptor beta chains from one sample sequenced in a study of immune heterogeneity within non-small cell lung tumors. A first 10-cycle multiplex round used 32 V-gene and 13 J-gene primers on TCR beta CDR3. In TCRdb, the multiplex PCR reads were re-called with MiXCR into one record per CDR3 protein. This table has 22,000 or so distinct CDR3 sequences, roughly 29% appearing once. The template consisted of bulk tumor genomic DNA, with 600 ng used per sample. During surgery, several far-apart biopsies were obtained from every primary tumor. The study cohort was described as untreated, and its members had newly diagnosed non-small cell lung cancer. They went on to have curative surgery. What was sequenced was lung tumor tissue. The receptors shown here come from a man aged 40-55 years with non-small cell lung cancer.

The V gene is TRBV7-9, the J gene TRBJ2-1, with TRBD1 matching 7 bases. The V and J ends lost 2 bases and 9 bases, in that order; junction bases with no gene match: 28. CDR3 size: 21 residues. Looked up from germline, CDR1 is SEHNR and CDR2 is FQNEAQ (reference sequence). CDR3 region: CASSLHRQGRVLGPSTREQFF. The CDR3 DNA reads TGTGCCAGCAGCTTACACAGACAGGGAAGGGTACTCGGACCCTCCACACGTGAGCAGTTCTTC.

This clonotype has a count of ten or more. J is TRBJ1-5 and V is TRBV7-2; D uncertain. The CDR3 spans 14 residues. V was clipped by 5 bases and J by 2 bases, with 10 bases between them. Germline assignment: CDR1 SGHTA and CDR2 FQGNSA. The CDR3 DNA is TGTGCCAGCAGCGAGAGGTTTGGCAATCAGCCCCAGCATTTT. The encoded protein is CASSERFGNQPQHF.

V gene TRBV3-1 combines with J gene TRBJ2-2, with 9 nucleotides matching TRBD2. This CDR3 is built from 16 residues. V lost 1 base and J lost 5; bases outside the gene matches: 5. CDR1 and CDR2 from the germline V gene are LGHDT and YNNKEL (reference sequence). The CDR3 region has the DNA TGTGCCAGCAGCCAAGGAGCGGGAGGAAAAACCGGGGAGCTGTTTTTT. Its translation is CASSQGAGGKTGELFF.

This clonotype was seen more than once but under ten times. The V gene is TRBV2, the J gene TRBJ2-1; TRBD2 aligns across 7 bases. The CDR3 spans 12 residues. Germline CDR1 SNHLY, CDR2 FYNNEI. V was clipped by 11 bases and J by 5 bases; unmatched bases: 6. The CDR3 is CAGMAGDNEQFF. Here the CDR3 DNA reads TGTGCCGGAATGGCGGGGGACAATGAGCAGTTCTTC.

This clonotype came up a few times. This chain uses TRBV5-1 with TRBJ2-2, with 13 bases aligning to TRBD2. Germline V gene sequence: CDR1 SGHRS, CDR2 YFSETQ. Unmatched junction bases numbered 6, after V lost 4 bases and J lost 0 bases. The CDR3 extends over 18 amino acids. The CDR3 DNA reads TGCGCCAGCAGCCTCGGGACTAGCGGGACTCCGAACACCGGGGAGCTGTTTTTT. Translation gives CASSLGTSGTPNTGELFF. Together with reference TRBV5-1 and TRBJ2-2, the CDR3 gives the full variable domain: KAGVTQTPRYLIKTRGQQVTLSCSPISGHRSVSWYQQTPGQGLQFLFEYFSETQRNKGNFPGRFSGRQFSNSRSEMNVSTLELGDSALYLCASSLGTSGTPNTGELFFGEGSRLTVL.

This sequence joins TRBV4-1 and TRBJ1-1, with D hard to call. Germline assignment: CDR1 MGHRA and CDR2 YSYEKL. The CDR3 covers 15 residues. V lost 4 bases, J lost 4 bases, and 16 bases lay in between. The CDR3 nucleotides read TGCGCCAGCAGCCCCATGATGGCGGGTAGCACTGAAGCTTTCTTT. It codes for CASSPMMAGSTEAFF.

V gene TRBV7-3 combines with J gene TRBJ2-1, with D unclear. Trimming removed 2 bases at V and 4 bases at J, with 9 bases between. In germline, CDR1 is SGHTA, CDR2 FQGTGA. This CDR3 is built from 14 residues. The CDR3 nucleotides are TGTGCCAGCAGCTTAGATCCAGCGTACAATGAGCAGTTCTTC. Its translation is CASSLDPAYNEQFF.

This clonotype was found a few times. V and J are TRBV30 and TRBJ2-1; D remains ambiguous. The germline V and J ends were trimmed by 4 bases and 0 bases, with 10 bases remaining between them. Germline-derived CDR1 and CDR2 are GTSNPN and SVGIG (reference sequence). The CDR3 extends over 14 amino acids. In DNA, the CDR3 is TGTGCCTGGAAGGTACTTGGCTCCTACAATGAGCAGTTCTTC. Protein product: CAWKVLGSYNEQFF. The whole variable domain, remainder taken from reference TRBV30 and TRBJ2-1, is SQTIHQWPATLVQPVGSPLSLECTVEGTSNPNLYWYRQAAGRGLQLLFYSVGIGQISSEVPQNLSASRPQDRQFILSSKKLLLSDSGFYLCAWKVLGSYNEQFFGPGTRLTVL.

V is TRBV5-1 and J is TRBJ1-1; 9 bases map to TRBD1. The germline gives CDR1 SGHRS, CDR2 YFSETQ. The CDR3 totals 13 residues. V dropped 4 bases and J dropped 11; count of bases not matched to a gene: 9. The CDR3 DNA follows: TGCGCCAGCAGCGGGGCACAGGGGGCAACGGCTTTCTTT. Its protein is CASSGAQGATAFF.

Here the CDR3 DNA reads TGTGCCAGCAGCGACAGGAGGGTTTACGCGTATTTT. Protein product: CASSDRRVYAYF. J is TRBJ2-3 and V is TRBV2; possibly TRBD1 or TRBD2 for D (6 bases each). Germline CDR1 and CDR2: SNHLY and FYNNEI. The V gene lost 6 bases and the J gene lost 14 bases, with 18 bases spanning the gap. The CDR3 sequence is 12 residues long.

Concerning this clonotype: A much larger clone sits a single nucleotide away, making a read error possible. The genes are TRBV12-3 or TRBV12-4 and TRBJ1-5, with D possibly matching TRBD1 (5 bases). The CDR3 totals 13 residues. The CDR3 DNA follows: TGTGACAGCACCACGCCCGGGGGACAGCCCCAGCATTTT. The encoded protein is CDSTTPGGQPQHF.

As for this clonotype: A junction boundary mismatches the germline segment, possibly from a read error. The chain carries TRBV24-1 and TRBJ2-1; perhaps TRBD2 as D (6 bases). The CDR3 is 13 residues long. Germline V gene lookup returns CDR1 KGHDR and CDR2 SFDVKD. The CDR3 loop reads CSTSKYSGGEQFF. For the CDR3, the DNA is TGTTCCACTAGTAAGTATAGCGGCGGTGAGCAGTTCTTC.

This clonotype appeared a few times. The V gene is TRBV12-3 or TRBV12-4, the J gene TRBJ2-1; D gene uncertain. V lost 3 bases to trimming and J lost 0 bases, with 9 bases between them. The CDR3 covers 15 residues. The CDR3 spells CASSLGRSSYNEQFF. The DNA of the CDR3 is TGTGCCAGCAGTTTGGGCAGAAGCTCCTACAATGAGCAGTTCTTC.

This clonotype has more than one count but fewer than ten. One end of the junction fails to match germline, which may point to a read error. This chain joins TRBV29-1 and TRBJ2-1; no firm D call. This CDR3 is built from 13 residues. CDR1 SQVTM and CDR2 ANQGSEA come from the germline V gene. CDR3 loop: CSVKELSYNEQFF. The CDR3 DNA reads TGCAGCGTTAAAGAGCTATCCTACAATGAGCAGTTCTTC.

V and J are TRBV11-3 and TRBJ2-2; the D is unclear. The CDR3 length is 13 residues. CDR1 is SGHNT, CDR2 YENEEA, per germline. V was pared by 4 bases and J by 8 bases, with 11 bases between. The CDR3 region has the DNA TGTGCCAGCAGCTCCGACCTGGTAGGGGAGCTGTTTTTT. Protein sequence: CASSSDLVGELFF.

This clonotype was detected only a few times. This chain links TRBV24-1 with TRBJ2-4, with 7 bases identical to TRBD1. With 4 bases clipped from V and 4 bases from J, the junction kept 6 bases outside the gene matches. The CDR3 spans 15 residues. The germline V gene encodes CDR1 KGHDR and CDR2 SFDVKD. The CDR3 is CATSDPGQEKNIQYF. DNA of the CDR3: TGTGCCACCAGTGACCCAGGACAGGAGAAAAACATTCAGTACTTC.

In the case of this clonotype: A much larger clonotype is one base distant, so this may be a read error. V usage is TRBV2 and J usage is TRBJ1-2; 10 nucleotides match TRBD1. The CDR3 extends over 14 amino acids. Looked up from germline, CDR1 is SNHLY and CDR2 is FYNNEI. CDR3 protein: CVSSERDRGGGYTF. DNA for the CDR3: TGTGTCAGCAGTGAACGGGACAGGGGTGGCGGCTACACCTTC.

As for this clonotype: This clone may be a read error of a much larger clone one base away. The V gene is TRBV6-5, the J gene TRBJ1-3, with D uncertain. The germline V gene encodes CDR1 MNHEY and CDR2 SVGAGI. The CDR3 is made up of 15 amino acids. The CDR3 reads CARSYFGSSGNTIYF. In DNA form, the CDR3 reads TGTGCCAGGAGTTACTTCGGGAGCTCTGGAAACACCATATATTTT.

The chain uses TRBV5-1 and TRBJ2-1; D assignment may be TRBD1 or TRBD2 (5 bases each). Germline CDR1 reads SGHRS; CDR2 reads YFSETQ. The germline V and J ends were trimmed by 6 bases and 1 base, with 14 bases remaining between them. The CDR3 length is 15 residues. Here the CDR3 reads CASTYQGASYNEQFF. The CDR3 region has the DNA TGCGCCAGCACTTATCAGGGAGCGTCCTACAATGAGCAGTTCTTC.

In this sample, this clonotype turned up many times. The chain recombines TRBV7-8 with TRBJ1-4; a weak D match, TRBD1 (5 bases). V lost 1 base to trimming and J lost 10 bases, with 16 bases between them. This CDR3 region has 15 residues. CDR1 is SGHVS and CDR2 is FQNEAQ in the germline V gene. In nucleotides, the CDR3 is TGTGCCAGCAGCTTAGGGACAACCAATCGGGGAAAACTGTTTTTT. Translated, it gives CASSLGTTNRGKLFF. The variable domain in full, completed from reference TRBV7-8 and TRBJ1-4, reads GAGVSQSPRYKVAKRGQDVALRCDPISGHVSLFWYQQALGQGPEFLTYFQNEAQLDKSGLPSDRFFAERPEGSVSTLKIQRTQQEDSAVYLCASSLGTTNRGKLFFGSGTQLSVL.

The chain joins TRBV20-1 to TRBJ2-5, with 8 bases identical to TRBD1. Germline CDR1 and CDR2: DFQATT and SNEGSKA (reference sequence). The CDR3 has 13 residues. J lost 5 bases, V lost 6 bases, and 8 bases had no gene match. The CDR3 coding sequence is TGCAGTGCCCCCCGGGCAGGGGGCGAGACCCAGTACTTC. It encodes CSAPRAGGETQYF.

The rearrangement links TRBV5-1 to TRBJ2-5; possible D gene TRBD2, 6 bases. V lost 4 bases and J lost 4, with 14 bases in between. The germline gives CDR1 SGHRS, CDR2 YFSETQ. CDR3 length equals 14 residues. The CDR3 DNA reads as TGCGCCAGCAGCACTGGGTGGGGGGTAGAGACCCAGTACTTC. Amino acid sequence: CASSTGWGVETQYF.

V is TRBV9 and J is TRBJ1-4; D is undetermined. This CDR3 is built from 14 residues. V lost 0 bases and J lost 5, with 8 bases in between. In germline, CDR1 is SGDLS, CDR2 YYNGEE. The CDR3, as DNA: TGTGCCAGCAGCGTAGAAGGGAGGAATGAAAAACTGTTTTTT. This encodes CASSVEGRNEKLFF.

This clonotype is medium-sized in the sample. V usage is TRBV2 and J usage is TRBJ1-6, with D tentatively TRBD1 (5 bases). V dropped 7 bases and J dropped 9 bases, with 10 bases sitting between them. The germline gives CDR1 SNHLY, CDR2 FYNNEI. The CDR3 totals 12 residues. The CDR3: CASKAGPSPLHF. The CDR3 DNA reads TGTGCCAGCAAGGCAGGGCCTTCACCCCTCCACTTT.

The chain couples TRBV12-3 or TRBV12-4 to TRBJ2-2; D possibly corresponds to TRBD1 (6 bases). The V end was cut by 8 bases, the J end by 6 bases, with 16 bases between. CDR3 size: 14 residues. The CDR3 coding sequence is TGTGCCAGCGCCCCCACCCAGGGGTCCGGGGAGCTGTTTTTT. This gives the protein CASAPTQGSGELFF.

Points on this clonotype: Since a much larger clone is just one base distant, this may be a read error. The rearrangement joins TRBV6-1 to TRBJ2-7, with D uncertain. Trimming cost V 5 bases and J 0 bases, with 8 bases left between them. This CDR3 has 13 amino acids. In germline, CDR1 is MNHNS, CDR2 SASEGT. The CDR3 loop reads CASSQWVSYEQYF. CDR3 DNA: TGTGCCAGCAGTCAGTGGGTCTCCTACGAGCAGTACTTC.

The chain couples TRBV6-1 to TRBJ1-1; 7 bases fit TRBD1. The length of the CDR3 is 12 residues. Germline V gives CDR1 MNHNS, CDR2 SASEGT. The trim removed 7 bases at V and 6 bases at J, leaving 5 bases unmatched. The CDR3: CASINRGSEAFF. The CDR3 nucleotides are TGTGCCAGCATCAACAGGGGTTCTGAAGCTTTCTTT.

The V and J genes are TRBV6-5 and TRBJ2-7, with a tentative D call TRBD2 (5 bases). The CDR3 contains 16 residues. Germline CDR1 is MNHEY and CDR2 is SVGAGI. V was pared by 1 base and J by 1 base, with 14 bases between. The CDR3 region is CASSYYPAGQSYEQYF. CDR3 DNA sequence: TGTGCCAGCAGTTACTACCCCGCGGGCCAATCCTACGAGCAGTACTTC.

In its sample, this clonotype was seen many times. The chain couples TRBV6-1 to TRBJ1-6, with D maybe TRBD1 (5 bases). CDR1 is MNHNS, CDR2 SASEGT, per germline. This CDR3 spans 13 amino acids. V was clipped by 5 bases and J by 7 bases, with 9 bases between them. The CDR3 spells CASSWDGNSPLHF. CDR3 DNA: TGTGCCAGCAGTTGGGACGGAAATTCACCCCTCCACTTT.

The chain carries TRBV6-1 and TRBJ1-5, with 9 bases lining up with TRBD1. CDR1 is MNHNS, CDR2 SASEGT, per germline. V shed 6 bases and J 9 bases; nucleotides not matched to a gene: 9. The length of the CDR3 is 14 residues. The CDR3 DNA follows: TGTGCCAGCAGCTCGGGACAGGGCTATCGGCCCCAGCATTTT. Encoded protein: CASSSGQGYRPQHF.